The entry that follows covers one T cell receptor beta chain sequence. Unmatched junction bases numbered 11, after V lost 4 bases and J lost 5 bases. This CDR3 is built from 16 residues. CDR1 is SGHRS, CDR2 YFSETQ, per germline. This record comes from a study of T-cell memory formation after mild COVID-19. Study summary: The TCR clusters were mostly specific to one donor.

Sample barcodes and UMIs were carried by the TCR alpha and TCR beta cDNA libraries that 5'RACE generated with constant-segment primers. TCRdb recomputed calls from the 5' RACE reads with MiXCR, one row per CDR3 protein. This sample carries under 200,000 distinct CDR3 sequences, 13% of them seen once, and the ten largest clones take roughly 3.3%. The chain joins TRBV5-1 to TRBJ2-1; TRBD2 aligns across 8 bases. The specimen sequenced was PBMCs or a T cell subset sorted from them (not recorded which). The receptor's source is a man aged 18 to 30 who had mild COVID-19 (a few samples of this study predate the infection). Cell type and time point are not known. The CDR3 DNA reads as TGCGCCAGCAGCGTTAACCGGGGGGGAAGCAACAATGAGCAGTTCTTC. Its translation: CASSVNRGGSNNEQFF. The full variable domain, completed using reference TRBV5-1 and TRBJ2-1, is KAGVTQTPRYLIKTRGQQVTLSCSPISGHRSVSWYQQTPGQGLQFLFEYFSETQRNKGNFPGRFSGRQFSNSRSEMNVSTLELGDSALYLCASSVNRGGSNNEQFFGPGTRLTVL.